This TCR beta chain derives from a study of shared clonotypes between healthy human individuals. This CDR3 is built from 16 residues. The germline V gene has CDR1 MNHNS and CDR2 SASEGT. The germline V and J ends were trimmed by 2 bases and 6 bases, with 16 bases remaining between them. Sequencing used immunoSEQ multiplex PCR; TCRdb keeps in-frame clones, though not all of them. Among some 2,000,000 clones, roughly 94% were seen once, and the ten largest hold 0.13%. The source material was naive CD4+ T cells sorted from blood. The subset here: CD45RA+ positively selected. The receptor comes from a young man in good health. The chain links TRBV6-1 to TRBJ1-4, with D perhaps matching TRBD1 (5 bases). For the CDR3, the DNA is TGTGCCAGCAGTGAATCCTGGGCAGGGTGGGATGAAAAACTGTTTTTT. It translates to CASSESWAGWDEKLFF.